This TCR beta chain was found in a study of cytomegalovirus exposure and HLA in healthy donors. The germline gives CDR1 MRHNA, CDR2 SNTAGT. This CDR3 spans 17 amino acids. With regard to this clone: The junction and the germline gene differ at one end; a read error may be behind it.

The study ran its PCR with 60 Vbeta and 13 Jbeta primers. TCRdb's copy holds only in-frame clones and misses some; the assay was immunoSEQ multiplex PCR. The sample records 100,000 to 150,000 clones, 80% being singletons. The source of this sequence is a man aged 30 to 45 in good health and CMV-seropositive. The chain carries TRBV6-4 and TRBJ2-7, with D possibly TRBD2 on 7 matching bases. Sequenced sample: PBMCs. The CDR3 nucleotides read TGTGCCAGCAGACTGGGAGGGGGGACGTACTACTCCTGCGAGCAGTACTTC. The encoded protein is CASRLGGGTYYSCEQYF.